The 25 T cell receptor beta chains below were found in one sample sequenced in a study of OX40 agonist ivuxolimab in advanced cancers. Using immunoSEQ multiplex PCR, the repertoire was profiled, and TCRdb retains in-frame clones only, with some absent. This sample has 51,000 or so clones, with more than 85% found just once. Here the sequenced sample was CD4+ or CD8+ T cells sorted from blood, taken in a trial of the OX40 agonist ivuxolimab. The receptors here all came from an adult with an advanced solid tumor such as melanoma, head and neck, liver or kidney cancer.

The gene calls are TRBV27 and TRBJ2-5, with D perhaps TRBD2 (5 bases). The CDR3 is 15 amino acids. Germline CDR1 and CDR2: MNHEY and SMNVEV (reference sequence). V was clipped by 3 bases and J by 1 base, with 12 bases between them. CDR3 sequence (DNA): TGTGCCAGCAGTTTTCAAGCGCGGGCCCAAGAGACCCAGTACTTC. This gives the protein CASSFQARAQETQYF.

The genes are TRBV6-5 and TRBJ1-4, with TRBD1 matching 7 bases. Germline CDR1 reads MNHEY; CDR2 reads SVGAGI. V lost 2 bases to trimming and J lost 0 bases; unmatched junction nucleotides: 3. This CDR3 has 16 residues. Written as DNA, the CDR3 is TGTGCCAGCAGTTACGACAGGGTCGCAACTAATGAAAAACTGTTTTTT. Translating it yields CASSYDRVATNEKLFF.

This clone was detected a few times. This rearrangement joins TRBV9 to TRBJ1-1, with 7 bases identical to TRBD1. This CDR3 region has 13 residues. Losses at the gene ends were 3 bases for V and 6 bases for J; bases not matched to a gene: 5. The germline V gene encodes CDR1 SGDLS and CDR2 YYNGEE. The CDR3 sequence: CASSATGMPEAFF. In DNA form, the CDR3 reads TGTGCCAGCAGCGCGACAGGGATGCCTGAAGCTTTCTTT.

This chain links TRBV30 with TRBJ2-3; 10 nucleotides line up with TRBD2. After removal of 0 bases from V and 2 bases from J, the junction contained 2 bases not matched to a gene. The CDR3 has 15 residues. The germline gives CDR1 GTSNPN, CDR2 SVGIG (reference sequence). CDR3 sequence (DNA): TGTGCCTGGAGTGTGCTAGCGGGGGCCACAGATACGCAGTATTTT. Protein sequence: CAWSVLAGATDTQYF.

This chain links TRBV6-4 with TRBJ1-5; no reliable D call. Trimming removed 7 bases from V and 6 bases from J, with 22 bases in between. The CDR3 loop spans 16 amino acids. Per germline, CDR1 MRHNA and CDR2 SNTAGT. In DNA form, the CDR3 reads TGTGCCAGCAAGCCCGGGTTTCGGTCGCCACGTCAGCCCCAGCATTTT. It translates to CASKPGFRSPRQPQHF.

This chain uses TRBV7-2 with TRBJ2-5, with 9 bases that match TRBD2. V lost 3 bases to trimming and J lost 2 bases; unmatched junction nucleotides: 7. The CDR3 covers 16 residues. Germline assignment: CDR1 SGHTA and CDR2 FQGNSA. The CDR3 DNA reads as TGTGCCAGCAGCTTGGGTGGCGGGGGGGATCAAGAGACCCAGTACTTC. Translation: CASSLGGGGDQETQYF.

The V call is TRBV27, the J call TRBJ1-2; the match to TRBD1 covers 9 bases. CDR3 size: 13 residues. Looked up from germline, CDR1 is MNHEY and CDR2 is SMNVEV (reference sequence). The CDR3, as DNA: TGTCCCGATTGCGGGGACAGGGAGGGGGGCTACACCTTC. Amino acids: CPDCGDREGGYTF.

V and J are TRBV4-3 and TRBJ2-7; tentatively, D is TRBD1 (5 bases). Germline V gives CDR1 LGHNA, CDR2 YSLEER. This CDR3 is built from 14 residues. The V end lost 1 base, the J end lost 3 bases, and 10 bases lay between the germline ends. In DNA, the CDR3 is TGCGCCAGCAGCCAAGGGCAGGGTAACTACGAGCAGTACTTC. This sequence encodes CASSQGQGNYEQYF.

The V gene is TRBV6-6, the J gene TRBJ1-4, with TRBD1 as a possible D gene (6 bases). Germline V gene data show CDR1 as MNHNY and CDR2 as SVGAGI (reference sequence). The V end lost 9 bases, the J end lost 0 bases, and 14 bases lay between the germline ends. The CDR3 runs 15 residues. This chain's CDR3 is CASLTGSATNEKLFF. In DNA, the CDR3 is TGTGCCAGTTTGACAGGATCTGCAACTAATGAAAAACTGTTTTTT.

The genes are TRBV5-1 and TRBJ1-4; TRBD1 is a possible D gene (5 bases). The ends were cut back, 0 bases at V and 6 bases at J, with 15 bases in the middle. CDR1 is SGHRS and CDR2 is YFSETQ in the germline V gene. The CDR3 totals 16 residues. CDR3 sequence: CASSLVGGVRYEKLFF. The CDR3 bases are TGCGCCAGCAGCTTGGTTGGAGGGGTACGTTATGAAAAACTGTTTTTT. Based on the CDR3 plus reference TRBV5-1 and TRBJ1-4, the full variable domain is KAGVTQTPRYLIKTRGQQVTLSCSPISGHRSVSWYQQTPGQGLQFLFEYFSETQRNKGNFPGRFSGRQFSNSRSEMNVSTLELGDSALYLCASSLVGGVRYEKLFFGSGTQLSVL.

The V and J genes are TRBV4-1 and TRBJ2-7; D is perhaps TRBD2 (6 bases). Germline V gives CDR1 MGHRA, CDR2 YSYEKL. The germline V and J ends were trimmed by 5 bases and 4 bases, with 15 bases remaining between them. The length of the CDR3 is 14 residues. The CDR3 region has the DNA TGCGCCAGCAGCTTGGGGGGTAGCGAGTACGAGCAGTACTTC. The encoded protein is CASSLGGSEYEQYF.

The chain combines TRBV11-2 with TRBJ2-5, with D perhaps matching TRBD1 (5 bases). Trimming cost V 0 bases and J 3 bases, with 8 bases left between them. CDR1 SGHAT and CDR2 FQNNGV come from the germline V gene. CDR3 length equals 14 residues. In nucleotides, the CDR3 is TGTGCCAGCAGCTTAGAAGGGGTGGAAGAGACCCAGTACTTC. Its protein product is CASSLEGVEETQYF.

The rearrangement links TRBV6-6 to TRBJ2-1, with 9 bases identical to TRBD2. V lost 6 bases and J lost 8; bases outside the gene matches: 11. The germline V gene has CDR1 MNHNY and CDR2 SVGAGI (reference sequence). CDR3 size: 15 residues. DNA for the CDR3: TGTGCCAGCAGACGGGACAGCGGGGGGTCGGATGAGCAGTTCTTC. Amino acids: CASRRDSGGSDEQFF.

The genes are TRBV6-5 and TRBJ1-4, with 7 bases matching TRBD1. The CDR3 runs 15 residues. The germline V gene has CDR1 MNHEY and CDR2 SVGAGI. The junction had 10 bases not matched to a gene; V was cut back by 6 bases and J by 6 bases. The CDR3 is CASSSTGSVYEKLFF. The CDR3 DNA is TGTGCCAGCAGCTCGACAGGGAGTGTATATGAAAAACTGTTTTTT.

In this sample, this clone turned up a few times. The chain uses TRBV30 and TRBJ1-1, with D tentatively TRBD1 (6 bases). Germline loops: CDR1 GTSNPN, CDR2 SVGIG (reference sequence). Trimming removed 0 bases from V and 0 bases from J, with 14 bases in between. The CDR3 totals 16 residues. The CDR3, as DNA: TGTGCCTGGAGTGTAGTGGGGGGCCCTTTGAACACTGAAGCTTTCTTT. Amino acids: CAWSVVGGPLNTEAFF.

This clone was seen more than once but under ten times. The chain uses TRBV5-6 and TRBJ1-4; D is unclear. The CDR3 is 14 residues long. V was shortened by 0 bases and J by 10 bases, with 13 bases between the two germline ends. Germline V CDR1 and CDR2: SGHDT, YYEEEE. The CDR3 sequence: CASSLGAVKGKLFF. The CDR3 DNA is TGTGCCAGCAGCTTGGGCGCCGTCAAGGGAAAACTGTTTTTT.

The chain carries TRBV6-5 and TRBJ1-1; possible D gene TRBD1, 6 bases. CDR1 and CDR2 from the germline V gene are MNHEY and SVGAGI. This CDR3 has 12 residues. V gave up 9 bases and J gave up 1 base, with 9 bases separating them. The CDR3 DNA reads as TGTGCCAGGACGGGACAGAACACTGAAGCTTTCTTT. This translates into CARTGQNTEAFF.

The V call is TRBV30, the J call TRBJ1-1, with 7 bases aligning to TRBD1. The germline V gene has CDR1 GTSNPN and CDR2 SVGIG (reference sequence). V shed 1 base and J 4 bases; nucleotides not matched to a gene: 3. CDR3 length: 13 residues. In DNA, the CDR3 is TGTGCCTGGAGTGGTCAGGGGGGCACTGAAGCTTTCTTT. This gives the protein CAWSGQGGTEAFF. Complete variable domain (other parts from reference TRBV30 and TRBJ1-1): SQTIHQWPATLVQPVGSPLSLECTVEGTSNPNLYWYRQAAGRGLQLLFYSVGIGQISSEVPQNLSASRPQDRQFILSSKKLLLSDSGFYLCAWSGQGGTEAFFGQGTRLTVV.

In its sample, this clone was seen a few times. This sequence joins TRBV30 and TRBJ1-5; no clear D gene. The length of the CDR3 is 14 residues. Between the trimmed V and J ends, which lost 1 base and 3 bases, there was a span of 10 bases. Germline V gene sequence: CDR1 GTSNPN, CDR2 SVGIG (reference sequence). CDR3 sequence (DNA): TGTGCCTGGAGTGGGGCCGGGGACAATCAGCCCCAGCATTTT. Translated, it gives CAWSGAGDNQPQHF.

V and J are TRBV19 and TRBJ1-5; a possible D gene is TRBD1 (5 bases). The CDR3 has 15 residues. CDR1 is LNHDA and CDR2 is SQIVND in the germline V gene (reference sequence). Trimming cost V 5 bases and J 7 bases, with 18 bases left between them. CDR3 bases: TGTGCCAGTAGTTCATACGCAGGGTCGGTCCAGCCCCAGCATTTT. This sequence encodes CASSSYAGSVQPQHF.

CDR3 region: CASRRDRGFDEQYF. CDR3 in DNA: TGTGCCAGCCGCCGGGACAGGGGGTTCGACGAGCAGTACTTC. This chain connects TRBV27 to TRBJ2-7; 11 bases agree with TRBD1. Germline CDR1 reads MNHEY; CDR2 reads SMNVEV (reference sequence). V dropped 8 bases and J dropped 5; count of bases not matched to a gene: 8. The CDR3 has 14 residues.

The chain joins TRBV13 to TRBJ2-1, with D possibly being TRBD2 (6 bases). The V gene's germline CDR1 is PRHDT and CDR2 FYEKMQ (reference sequence). The CDR3 is 17 residues long. V gave up 6 bases and J gave up 0 bases, with 18 bases separating them. Written as DNA, the CDR3 is TGTGCCAGCAGACCGGAGGGAGCGGCAAGCTCCTACAATGAGCAGTTCTTC. Encoded protein: CASRPEGAASSYNEQFF.

The rearrangement uses TRBV12-5 and TRBJ2-5; D unclear. Germline CDR1 reads LGHNT; CDR2 reads FRNRAP. The V and J ends lost 7 bases and 0 bases respectively, with 12 bases between them. The CDR3 consists of 14 residues. Here the CDR3 reads CASAVGSYQETQYF. In DNA, the CDR3 is TGTGCTAGTGCGGTTGGCTCGTACCAAGAGACCCAGTACTTC.

The chain employs TRBV7-9 and TRBJ2-7; D gene uncertain. Germline assignment: CDR1 SEHNR and CDR2 FQNEAQ (reference sequence). The CDR3 is made up of 13 amino acids. V lost 5 bases and J lost 1, with 9 bases in between. CDR3 DNA sequence: TGTGCCAGCAGCCCACCGACATCCTACGAGCAGTACTTC. It specifies CASSPPTSYEQYF.

The chain is built from TRBV7-9 and TRBJ2-1, with 8 bases fitting TRBD1. This CDR3 has 14 residues. CDR1 and CDR2 (germline): SEHNR, FQNEAQ (reference sequence). The J segment lost 7 bases and the V segment lost 1 base, leaving 3 bases of the junction unmatched. The DNA of the CDR3 is TGTGCCAGCAGCTTAGGGGACAGGCCTAATGAGCAGTTCTTC. Its protein product is CASSLGDRPNEQFF.